The 4 T cell receptor beta chains listed next were all sequenced from one sample in a study of CD8+CD57+ T cells in acquired aplastic anemia. CDR3 and TCR beta VDJ profiling relied on genomic DNA as the template. TCRdb analysed the reads with MiXCR anew, one entry per CDR3 protein. The table lists about 190,000 distinct CDR3 sequences, approximately 50% of them singletons, with more than 15% in the top ten. The specimen sequenced was sorted CD4+, CD8+, or CD8+CD57+ T cells (not recorded which) from PBMCs. The receptors stem from a human donor in good health, serving as a control.

This clonotype was counted many times. The V call is TRBV12-3 or TRBV12-4, the J call TRBJ1-1; TRBD1 agrees at 10 bases. Losses at the gene ends were 3 bases for V and 12 bases for J; bases not matched to a gene: 7. The CDR3 extends over 13 amino acids. CDR3: CASSFGDRGQTFF. DNA of the CDR3: TGTGCCAGCAGTTTCGGGGACAGGGGCCAAACTTTCTTT.

This clonotype was counted once. The chain uses TRBV7-2 and TRBJ2-1; D is perhaps TRBD1 or TRBD2 (6 bases each). CDR3 length: 14 amino acids. Germline CDR1 and CDR2: SGHTA and FQGNSA. V was pared by 10 bases and J by 5 bases, with 18 bases between. The CDR3 coding sequence is TGTGCCACGCGTACTTCGGGGGCTAACAATGAGCAGTTCTTC. Its protein is CATRTSGANNEQFF.

The rearrangement joins TRBV19 to TRBJ1-6, with 9 bases aligning to TRBD1. Germline values: CDR1 LNHDA, CDR2 SQIVND (reference sequence). The trim removed 2 bases at V and 7 bases at J, leaving 6 bases unmatched. The CDR3 has 16 residues. CDR3 region: CASSISPGQGNSPLHF. DNA of the CDR3: TGTGCCAGTAGTATATCGCCGGGACAGGGCAATTCACCCCTCCACTTT.

Concerning this clonotype: It may be a read error: a sequence one base away is much more abundant. The gene calls are TRBV28 and TRBJ2-7; D is possibly TRBD2 (6 bases). The CDR3 contains 14 residues. Germline assignment: CDR1 MDHEN and CDR2 SYDVKM. V lost 5 bases to trimming and J lost 2 bases, with 13 bases between them. CDR3 DNA: TGTGCCAGCAGTCATCGGGACTTGCCCTACGAGCAGTACTTC. Translation gives CASSHRDLPYEQYF.